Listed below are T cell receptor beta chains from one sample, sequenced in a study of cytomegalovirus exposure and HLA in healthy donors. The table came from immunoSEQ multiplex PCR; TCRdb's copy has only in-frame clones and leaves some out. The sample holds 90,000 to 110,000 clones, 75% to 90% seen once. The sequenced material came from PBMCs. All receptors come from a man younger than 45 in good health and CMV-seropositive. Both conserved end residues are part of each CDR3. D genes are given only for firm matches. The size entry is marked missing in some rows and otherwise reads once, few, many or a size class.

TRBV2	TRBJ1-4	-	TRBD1	CASSRGGQGGEKLFF	TGTGCCAGCAGCCGCGGGGGACAGGGTGGGGAAAAACTGTTTTTT
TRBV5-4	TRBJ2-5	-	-	CASSFWSKRETQYF	TGTGCCAGCAGCTTTTGGTCAAAGAGAGAGACCCAGTACTTC
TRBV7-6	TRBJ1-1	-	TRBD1	CASSSDRDTEAFF	TGTGCCAGCAGTTCGGACAGGGACACTGAAGCTTTCTTT
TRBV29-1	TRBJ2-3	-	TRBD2	CSVEGKAGQSTDTQYF	TGCAGCGTTGAAGGAAAAGCGGGGCAAAGCACAGATACGCAGTATTTT
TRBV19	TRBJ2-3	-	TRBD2	CASSTRAGVTDTQYF	TGTGCCAGTAGTACCCGAGCGGGGGTCACAGATACGCAGTATTTT
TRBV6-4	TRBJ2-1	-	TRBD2	CASSESTSGYNEQFF	TGTGCCAGCAGTGAGTCCACTAGCGGCTACAATGAGCAGTTCTTC
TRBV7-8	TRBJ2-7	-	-	CASSLVGADEQYF	TGTGCCAGCAGCTTAGTGGGGGCCGACGAGCAGTACTTC
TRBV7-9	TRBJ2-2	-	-	CASSLVRTSYTGELFF	TGTGCCAGCAGCTTAGTACGAACAAGTTACACCGGGGAGCTGTTTTTT
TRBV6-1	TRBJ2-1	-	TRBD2	CASSQLAGTYNEQFF	TGTGCCAGCAGTCAGTTAGCGGGAACCTACAATGAGCAGTTCTTC
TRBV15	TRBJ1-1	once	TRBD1	CATSRVFGTGTEAFF	TGTGCCACCAGCAGAGTTTTTGGGACAGGCACTGAAGCTTTCTTT
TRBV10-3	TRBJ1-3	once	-	CAIEETSGNTIYF	TGTGCCATTGAGGAAACCTCTGGAAACACCATATATTTT
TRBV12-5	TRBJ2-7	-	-	CASGLGAPYEQYF	TGTGCTAGTGGTTTGGGGGCGCCCTACGAGCAGTACTTC
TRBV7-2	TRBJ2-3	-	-	CASSLVVTGSTDTQYF	TGTGCCAGCAGCTTAGTGGTCACAGGATCCACAGATACGCAGTATTTT
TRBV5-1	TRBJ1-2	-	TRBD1	CASSLRTGANYGYTF	TGCGCCAGCAGCTTGCGGACAGGGGCCAACTATGGCTACACCTTC
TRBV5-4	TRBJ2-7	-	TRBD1	CASSLGTGGHEQYF	TGTGCCAGCAGCTTGGGGACAGGGGGTCACGAGCAGTACTTC
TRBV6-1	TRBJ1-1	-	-	CASRMDSSNTEAFF	TGTGCCAGCAGGATGGACAGCTCGAACACTGAAGCTTTCTTT
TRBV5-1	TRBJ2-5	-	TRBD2	CASSRGGEETQYF	TGCGCCAGCAGCCGGGGGGGAGAGGAGACCCAGTACTTC
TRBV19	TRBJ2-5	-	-	CASSIQSSGETQYF	TGTGCCAGTAGTATACAGTCTTCGGGGGAGACCCAGTACTTC
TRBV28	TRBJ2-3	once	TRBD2	CASSLSGGTDTQYF	TGTGCCAGCAGTTTAAGCGGGGGCACAGATACGCAGTATTTT
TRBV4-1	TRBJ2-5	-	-	CASSPGDFLQETQYF	TGCGCCAGCAGCCCTGGGGACTTTCTCCAAGAGACCCAGTACTTC
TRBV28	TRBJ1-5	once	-	CASSTRTVYSNQPQHF	TGTGCCAGCAGTACCCGGACAGTCTATAGCAATCAGCCCCAGCATTTT
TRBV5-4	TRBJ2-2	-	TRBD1	CASSRDRGTGELFF	TGTGCCAGCAGCCGGGACAGAGGCACCGGGGAGCTGTTTTTT
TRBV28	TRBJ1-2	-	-	CASSLSGNGYSF	TGTGCCAGCAGTTTATCAGGGAACGGCTACTCCTTC
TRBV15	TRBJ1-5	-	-	CATSREGGRLVQPQHF	TGTGCCACCAGCAGAGAGGGCGGGAGGTTAGTTCAGCCCCAGCATTTT
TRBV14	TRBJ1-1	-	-	CASSRGTTTTEAFF	TGTGCCAGCAGTCGTGGGACAACGACCACTGAAGCTTTCTTT
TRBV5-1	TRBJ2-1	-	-	CASSEDQRYNEQFF	TGCGCCAGCAGCGAGGATCAGAGATACAATGAGCAGTTCTTC